Below, one TCR beta chain is given with its context. This sample was taken from a study of blood T cell repertoires in COVID-19. Sequencing used immunoSEQ multiplex PCR; TCRdb keeps in-frame clones, though not all of them. There are roughly 140,000 clones in the sample; around four fifths occur only once, and roughly 6.4% lies in the top ten. The V and J ends lost 4 bases and 6 bases, in that order; junction bases with no gene match: 11. Germline lookup yields CDR1 LNHDA and CDR2 SQIVND (reference sequence). CDR3 length: 15 amino acids. The sequencing input was PBMCs or T cells enriched from blood (not recorded which). This chain links TRBV19 with TRBJ2-7, with 8 nucleotides matching TRBD1. The source of this sequence is a woman aged 40 to 50 who had recovered from COVID-19. For the CDR3, the DNA is TGTGCCAGTAGTACCGACCGGACAGGGTGGACCGAGCAGTACTTC. Its translation is CASSTDRTGWTEQYF.